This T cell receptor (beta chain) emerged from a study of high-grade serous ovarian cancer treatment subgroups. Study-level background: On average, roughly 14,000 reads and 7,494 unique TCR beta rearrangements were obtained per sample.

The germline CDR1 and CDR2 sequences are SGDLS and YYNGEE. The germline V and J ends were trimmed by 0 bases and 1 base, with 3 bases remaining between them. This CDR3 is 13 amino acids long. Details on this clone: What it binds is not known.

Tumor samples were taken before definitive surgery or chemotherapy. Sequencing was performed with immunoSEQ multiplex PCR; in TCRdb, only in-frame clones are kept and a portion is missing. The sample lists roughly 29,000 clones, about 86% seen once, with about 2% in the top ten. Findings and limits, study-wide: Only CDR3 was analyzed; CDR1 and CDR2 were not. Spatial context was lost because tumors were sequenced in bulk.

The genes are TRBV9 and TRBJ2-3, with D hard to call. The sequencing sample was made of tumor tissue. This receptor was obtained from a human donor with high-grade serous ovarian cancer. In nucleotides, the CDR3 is TGTGCCAGCAGCGTAGGGGGCACAGATACGCAGTATTTT. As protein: CASSVGGTDTQYF.